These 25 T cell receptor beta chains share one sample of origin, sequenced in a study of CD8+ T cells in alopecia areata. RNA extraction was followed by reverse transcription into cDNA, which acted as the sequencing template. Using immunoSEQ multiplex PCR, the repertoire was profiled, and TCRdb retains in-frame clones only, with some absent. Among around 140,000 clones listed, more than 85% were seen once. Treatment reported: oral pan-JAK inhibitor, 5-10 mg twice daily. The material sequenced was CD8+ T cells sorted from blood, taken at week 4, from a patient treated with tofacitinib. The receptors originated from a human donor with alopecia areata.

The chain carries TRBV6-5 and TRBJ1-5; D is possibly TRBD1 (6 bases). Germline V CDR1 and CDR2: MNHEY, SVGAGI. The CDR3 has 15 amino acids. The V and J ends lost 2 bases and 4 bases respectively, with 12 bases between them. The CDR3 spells CASSYGLGGNQPQHF. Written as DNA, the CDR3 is TGTGCCAGCAGTTACGGGTTAGGGGGAAATCAGCCCCAGCATTTT.

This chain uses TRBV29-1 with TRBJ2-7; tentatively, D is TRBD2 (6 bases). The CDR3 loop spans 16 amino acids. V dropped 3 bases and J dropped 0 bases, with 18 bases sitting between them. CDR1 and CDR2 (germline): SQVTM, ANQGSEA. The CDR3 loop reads CSVDGEDGSPSYEQYF. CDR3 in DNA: TGCAGCGTTGATGGGGAGGATGGCAGTCCCTCCTACGAGCAGTACTTC.

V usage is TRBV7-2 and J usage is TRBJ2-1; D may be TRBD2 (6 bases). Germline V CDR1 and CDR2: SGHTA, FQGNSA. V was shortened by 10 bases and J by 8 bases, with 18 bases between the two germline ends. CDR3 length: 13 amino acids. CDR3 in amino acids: CAIPRGIRDEQFF. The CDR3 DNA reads TGTGCCATTCCGCGGGGAATACGCGATGAGCAGTTCTTC.

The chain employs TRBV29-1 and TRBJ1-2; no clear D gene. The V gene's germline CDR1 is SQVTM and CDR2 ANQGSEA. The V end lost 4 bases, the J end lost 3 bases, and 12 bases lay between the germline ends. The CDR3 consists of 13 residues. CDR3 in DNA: TGCAGCGTTGGTGGGGAAAGATACTATGGCTACACCTTC. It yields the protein CSVGGERYYGYTF.

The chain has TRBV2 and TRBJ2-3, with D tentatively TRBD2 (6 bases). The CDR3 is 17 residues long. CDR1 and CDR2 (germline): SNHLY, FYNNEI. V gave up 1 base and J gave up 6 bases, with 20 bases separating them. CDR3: CASSEEEGGPGGDTQYF. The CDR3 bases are TGTGCCAGCAGTGAAGAGGAGGGAGGCCCCGGTGGGGATACGCAGTATTTT.

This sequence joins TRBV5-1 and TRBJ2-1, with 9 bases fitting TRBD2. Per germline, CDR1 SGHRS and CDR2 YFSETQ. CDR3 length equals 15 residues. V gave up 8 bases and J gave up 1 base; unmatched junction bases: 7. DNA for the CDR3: TGCGCCAGTAACAAGCGGGAGGAATCCTACAATGAGCAGTTCTTC. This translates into CASNKREESYNEQFF.

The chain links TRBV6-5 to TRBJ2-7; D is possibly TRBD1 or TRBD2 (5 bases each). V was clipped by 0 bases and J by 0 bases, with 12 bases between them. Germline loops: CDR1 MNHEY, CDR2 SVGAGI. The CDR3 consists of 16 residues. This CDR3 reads CASSYSGTESSYEQYF. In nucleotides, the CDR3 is TGTGCCAGCAGTTACTCGGGGACGGAGAGCTCCTACGAGCAGTACTTC.

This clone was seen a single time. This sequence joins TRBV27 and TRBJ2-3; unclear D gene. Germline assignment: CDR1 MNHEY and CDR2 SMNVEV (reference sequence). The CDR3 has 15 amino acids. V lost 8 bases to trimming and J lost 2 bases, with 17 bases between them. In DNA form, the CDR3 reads TGTGCCAGCGGGTCCCAGTCCTTCCCCACAGATACGCAGTATTTT. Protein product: CASGSQSFPTDTQYF.

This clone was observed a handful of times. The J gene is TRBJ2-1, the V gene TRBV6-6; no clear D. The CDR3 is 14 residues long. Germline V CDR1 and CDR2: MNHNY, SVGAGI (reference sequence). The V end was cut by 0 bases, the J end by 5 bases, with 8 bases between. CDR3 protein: CASSYSGTHNEQFF. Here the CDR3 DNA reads TGTGCCAGCAGTTACTCGGGCACACACAATGAGCAGTTCTTC.

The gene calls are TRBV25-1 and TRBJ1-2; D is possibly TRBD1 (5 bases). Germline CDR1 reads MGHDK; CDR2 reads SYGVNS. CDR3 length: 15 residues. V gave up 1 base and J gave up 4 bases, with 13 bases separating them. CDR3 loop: CASSESPGIAYGYTF. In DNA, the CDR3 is TGTGCCAGCAGTGAATCCCCAGGGATCGCCTATGGCTACACCTTC.

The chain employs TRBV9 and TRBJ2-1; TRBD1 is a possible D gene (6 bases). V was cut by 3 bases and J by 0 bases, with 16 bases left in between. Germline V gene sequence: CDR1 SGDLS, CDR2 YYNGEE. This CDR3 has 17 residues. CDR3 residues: CASSEDRQVSSYNEQFF. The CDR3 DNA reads TGTGCCAGCAGCGAAGACCGACAGGTGAGCTCCTACAATGAGCAGTTCTTC.

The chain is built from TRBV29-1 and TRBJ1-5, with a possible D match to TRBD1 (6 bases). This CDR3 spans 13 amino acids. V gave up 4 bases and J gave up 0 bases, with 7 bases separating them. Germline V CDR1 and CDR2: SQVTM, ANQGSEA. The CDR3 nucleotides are TGCAGCGTTGGGACAGATAGCAATCAGCCCCAGCATTTT. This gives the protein CSVGTDSNQPQHF.

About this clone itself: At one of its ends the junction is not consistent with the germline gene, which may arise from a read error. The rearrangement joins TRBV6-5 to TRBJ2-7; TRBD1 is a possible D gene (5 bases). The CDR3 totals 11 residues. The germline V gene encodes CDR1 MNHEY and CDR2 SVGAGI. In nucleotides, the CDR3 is TGTGCCAGCAGCTTTGGGGTTAAGGGGAACTTC. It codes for CASSFGVKGNF.

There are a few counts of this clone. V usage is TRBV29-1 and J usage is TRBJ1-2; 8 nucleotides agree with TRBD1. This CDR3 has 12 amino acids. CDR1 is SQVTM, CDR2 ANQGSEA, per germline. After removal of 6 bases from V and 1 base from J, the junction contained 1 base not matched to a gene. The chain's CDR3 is CSVTGGNYGYTF. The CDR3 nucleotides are TGCAGCGTCACAGGGGGTAACTATGGCTACACCTTC.

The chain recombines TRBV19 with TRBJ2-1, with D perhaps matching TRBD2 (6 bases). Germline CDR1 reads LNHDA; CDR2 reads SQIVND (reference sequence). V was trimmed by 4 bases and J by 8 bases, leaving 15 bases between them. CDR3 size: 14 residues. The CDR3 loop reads CASSNSQGGHEQFF. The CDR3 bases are TGTGCCAGTAGTAATAGCCAGGGAGGTCATGAGCAGTTCTTC.

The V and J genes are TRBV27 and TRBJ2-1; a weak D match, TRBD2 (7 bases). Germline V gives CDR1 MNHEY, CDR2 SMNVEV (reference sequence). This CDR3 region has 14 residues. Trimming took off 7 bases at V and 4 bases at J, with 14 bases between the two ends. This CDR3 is CASISGGIYNEQFF. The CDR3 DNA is TGTGCCAGCATTTCGGGGGGCATATACAATGAGCAGTTCTTC.

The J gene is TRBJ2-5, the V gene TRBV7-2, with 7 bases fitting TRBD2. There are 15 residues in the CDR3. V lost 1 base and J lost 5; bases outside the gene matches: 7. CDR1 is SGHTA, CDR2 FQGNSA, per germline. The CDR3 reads CASSLVGGSMETQYF. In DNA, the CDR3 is TGTGCCAGCAGCTTAGTCGGGGGGAGCATGGAGACCCAGTACTTC.

The CDR3 DNA is TGCGCCAGCAGCTTAGGACAGGGACAGCTAGACGAGCAGTACTTC. Encoded protein: CASSLGQGQLDEQYF. The chain uses TRBV5-1 and TRBJ2-7; 8 bases are a match to TRBD1. J lost 5 bases, V lost 2 bases, and 9 bases had no gene match. CDR1 SGHRS and CDR2 YFSETQ come from the germline V gene. This CDR3 is 15 amino acids long.

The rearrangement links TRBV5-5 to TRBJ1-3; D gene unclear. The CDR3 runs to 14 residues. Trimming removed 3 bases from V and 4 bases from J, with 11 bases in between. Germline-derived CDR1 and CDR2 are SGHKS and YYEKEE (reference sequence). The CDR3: CASSSVNTGNTIYF. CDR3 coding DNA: TGTGCCAGCAGCTCGGTGAATACGGGAAACACCATATATTTT.

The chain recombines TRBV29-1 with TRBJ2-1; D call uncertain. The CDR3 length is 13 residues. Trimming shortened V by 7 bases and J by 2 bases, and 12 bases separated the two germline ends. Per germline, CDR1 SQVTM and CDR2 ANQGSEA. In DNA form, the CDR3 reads TGCAGCGCCCTCCAAGGACCCTACAATGAGCAGTTCTTC. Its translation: CSALQGPYNEQFF.

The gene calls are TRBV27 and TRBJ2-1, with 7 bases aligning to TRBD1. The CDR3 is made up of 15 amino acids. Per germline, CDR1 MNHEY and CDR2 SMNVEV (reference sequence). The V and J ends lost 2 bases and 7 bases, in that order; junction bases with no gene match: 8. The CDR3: CASSLLGQVVNEQFF. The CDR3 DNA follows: TGTGCCAGCAGTTTACTAGGACAGGTCGTGAATGAGCAGTTCTTC.

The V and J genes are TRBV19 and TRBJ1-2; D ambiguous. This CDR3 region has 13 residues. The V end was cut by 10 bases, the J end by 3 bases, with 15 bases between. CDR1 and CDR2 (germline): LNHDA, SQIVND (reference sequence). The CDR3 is CATQRAGDYGYTF. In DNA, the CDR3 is TGTGCCACCCAGAGGGCAGGAGACTATGGCTACACCTTC. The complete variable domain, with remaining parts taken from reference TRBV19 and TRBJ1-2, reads DGGITQSPKYLFRKEGQNVTLSCEQNLNHDAMYWYRQDPGQGLRLIYYSQIVNDFQKGDIAEGYSVSREKKESFPLTVTSAQKNPTAFYLCATQRAGDYGYTFGSGTRLTVV.

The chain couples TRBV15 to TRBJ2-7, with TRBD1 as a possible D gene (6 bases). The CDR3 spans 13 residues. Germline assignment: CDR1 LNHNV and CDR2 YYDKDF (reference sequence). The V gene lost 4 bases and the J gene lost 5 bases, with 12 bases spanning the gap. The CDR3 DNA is TGTGCCACCAGCAAGGTACAGGGAGACGAGCAGTACTTC. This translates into CATSKVQGDEQYF.

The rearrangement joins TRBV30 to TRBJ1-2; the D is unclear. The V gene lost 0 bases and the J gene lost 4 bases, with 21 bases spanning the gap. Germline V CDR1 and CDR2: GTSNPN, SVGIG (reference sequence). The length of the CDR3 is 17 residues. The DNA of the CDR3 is TGTGCCTGGAGTGTACGGGGTTCCGGAGAAACCTCCTATGGCTACACCTTC. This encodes CAWSVRGSGETSYGYTF. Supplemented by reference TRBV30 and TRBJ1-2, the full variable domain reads SQTIHQWPATLVQPVGSPLSLECTVEGTSNPNLYWYRQAAGRGLQLLFYSVGIGQISSEVPQNLSASRPQDRQFILSSKKLLLSDSGFYLCAWSVRGSGETSYGYTFGSGTRLTVV.

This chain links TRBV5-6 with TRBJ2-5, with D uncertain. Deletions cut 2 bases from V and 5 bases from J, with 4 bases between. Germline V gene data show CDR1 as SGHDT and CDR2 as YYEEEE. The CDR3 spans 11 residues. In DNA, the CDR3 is TGTGCCAGCAGCTTTGAGGAGACCCAGTACTTC. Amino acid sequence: CASSFEETQYF.